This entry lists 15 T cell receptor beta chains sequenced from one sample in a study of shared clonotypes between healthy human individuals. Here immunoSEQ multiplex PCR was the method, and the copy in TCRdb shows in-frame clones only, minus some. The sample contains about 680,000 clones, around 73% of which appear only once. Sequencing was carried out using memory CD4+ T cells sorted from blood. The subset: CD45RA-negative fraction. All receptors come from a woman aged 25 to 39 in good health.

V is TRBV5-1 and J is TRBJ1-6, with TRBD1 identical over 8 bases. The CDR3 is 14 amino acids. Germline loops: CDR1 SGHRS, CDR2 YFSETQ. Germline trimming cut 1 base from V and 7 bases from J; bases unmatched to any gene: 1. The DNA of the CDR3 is TGCGCCAGCAGCTTGCCAGGGGGCAATTCACCCCTCCACTTT. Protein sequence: CASSLPGGNSPLHF.

The CDR3 region is CASSVVRDQPQHF. DNA for the CDR3: TGTGCCAGTAGTGTGGTAAGGGATCAGCCCCAGCATTTT. The genes are TRBV19 and TRBJ1-5; no definite D call. Germline loops: CDR1 LNHDA, CDR2 SQIVND (reference sequence). The V end was cut by 5 bases, the J end by 5 bases, with 10 bases between. The length of the CDR3 is 13 residues.

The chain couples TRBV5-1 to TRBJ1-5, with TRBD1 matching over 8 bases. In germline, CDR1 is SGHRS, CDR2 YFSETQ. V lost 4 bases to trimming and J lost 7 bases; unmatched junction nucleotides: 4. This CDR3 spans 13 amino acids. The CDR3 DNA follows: TGCGCCAGCAGCGACAGGGGAGAACAGCCCCAGCATTTT. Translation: CASSDRGEQPQHF.

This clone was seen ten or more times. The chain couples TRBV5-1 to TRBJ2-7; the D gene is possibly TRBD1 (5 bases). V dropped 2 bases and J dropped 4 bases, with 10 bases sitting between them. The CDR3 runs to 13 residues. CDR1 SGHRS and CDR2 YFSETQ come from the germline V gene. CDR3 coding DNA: TGCGCCAGCAGCTTTACAGGAATTTACGAGCAGTACTTC. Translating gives CASSFTGIYEQYF.

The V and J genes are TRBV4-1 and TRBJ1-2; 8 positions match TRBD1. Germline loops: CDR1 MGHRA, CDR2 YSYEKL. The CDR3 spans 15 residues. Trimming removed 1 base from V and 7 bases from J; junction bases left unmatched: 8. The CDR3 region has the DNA TGCGCCAGCAGCCAAGTACCCCGGGACAGGCTTGGCTACACCTTC. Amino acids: CASSQVPRDRLGYTF.

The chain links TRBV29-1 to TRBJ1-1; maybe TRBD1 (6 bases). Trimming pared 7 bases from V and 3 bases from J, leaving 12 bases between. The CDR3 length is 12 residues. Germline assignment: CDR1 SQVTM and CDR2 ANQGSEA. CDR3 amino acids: CSAGYRDTEAFF. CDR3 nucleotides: TGCAGCGCAGGATACAGGGACACTGAAGCTTTCTTT. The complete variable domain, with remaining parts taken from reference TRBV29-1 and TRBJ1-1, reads SAVISQKPSRDICQRGTSLTIQCQVDSQVTMMFWYRQQPGQSLTLIATANQGSEATYESGFVIDKFPISRPNLTFSTLTVSNMSPEDSSIYLCSAGYRDTEAFFGQGTRLTVV.

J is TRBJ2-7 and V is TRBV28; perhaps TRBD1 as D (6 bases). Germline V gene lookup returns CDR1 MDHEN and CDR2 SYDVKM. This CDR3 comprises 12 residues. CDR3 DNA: TGTGCGGGGGCCAGGAAGGGCTACGAGCAGTACTTC. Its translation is CAGARKGYEQYF.

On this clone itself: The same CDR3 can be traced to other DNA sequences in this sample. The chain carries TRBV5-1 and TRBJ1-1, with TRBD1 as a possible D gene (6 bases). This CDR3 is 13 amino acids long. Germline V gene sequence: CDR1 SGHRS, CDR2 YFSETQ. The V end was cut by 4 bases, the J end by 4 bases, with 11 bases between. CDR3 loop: CASSLQGGTEAFF. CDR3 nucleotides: TGCGCCAGCAGCCTACAGGGAGGCACTGAAGCTTTCTTT.

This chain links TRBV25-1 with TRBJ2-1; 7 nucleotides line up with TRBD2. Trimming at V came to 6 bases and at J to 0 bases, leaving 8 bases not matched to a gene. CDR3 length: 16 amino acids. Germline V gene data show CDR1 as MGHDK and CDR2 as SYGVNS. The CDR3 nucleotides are TGTGCCAGCAGCGCCAGGGAGGGTAGCTCCTACAATGAGCAGTTCTTC. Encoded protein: CASSAREGSSYNEQFF.

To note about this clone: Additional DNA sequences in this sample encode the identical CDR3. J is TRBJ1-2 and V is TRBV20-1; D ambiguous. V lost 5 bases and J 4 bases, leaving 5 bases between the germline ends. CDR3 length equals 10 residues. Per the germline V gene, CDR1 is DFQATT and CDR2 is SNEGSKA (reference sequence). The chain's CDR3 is CSAFRYGYTF. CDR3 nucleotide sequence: TGCAGTGCTTTTCGCTATGGCTACACCTTC.

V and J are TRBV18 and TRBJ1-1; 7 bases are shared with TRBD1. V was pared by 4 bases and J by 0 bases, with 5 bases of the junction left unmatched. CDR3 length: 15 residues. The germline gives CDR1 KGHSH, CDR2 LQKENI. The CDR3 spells CASSQGQVMNTEAFF. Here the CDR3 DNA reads TGTGCCAGCTCACAAGGACAGGTGATGAACACTGAAGCTTTCTTT.

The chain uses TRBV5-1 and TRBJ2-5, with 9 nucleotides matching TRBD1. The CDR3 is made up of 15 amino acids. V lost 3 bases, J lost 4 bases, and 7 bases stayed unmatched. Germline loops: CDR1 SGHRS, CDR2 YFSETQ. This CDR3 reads CASSSGQGFGETQYF. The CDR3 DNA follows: TGCGCCAGCAGCTCGGGACAGGGTTTTGGAGAGACCCAGTACTTC. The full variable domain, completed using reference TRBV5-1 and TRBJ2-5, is KAGVTQTPRYLIKTRGQQVTLSCSPISGHRSVSWYQQTPGQGLQFLFEYFSETQRNKGNFPGRFSGRQFSNSRSEMNVSTLELGDSALYLCASSSGQGFGETQYFGPGTRLLVL.

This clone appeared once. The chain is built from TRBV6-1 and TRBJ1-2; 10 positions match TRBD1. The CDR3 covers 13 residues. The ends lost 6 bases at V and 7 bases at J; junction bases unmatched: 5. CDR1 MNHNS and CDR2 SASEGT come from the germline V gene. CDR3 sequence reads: CASSLTGGVGYTF. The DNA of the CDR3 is TGTGCCAGCAGCCTGACAGGGGGCGTTGGCTACACCTTC.

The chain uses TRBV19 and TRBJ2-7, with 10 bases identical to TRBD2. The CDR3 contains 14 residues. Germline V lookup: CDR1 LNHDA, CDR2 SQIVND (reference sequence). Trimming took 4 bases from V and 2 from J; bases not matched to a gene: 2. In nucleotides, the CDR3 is TGTGCCAGTAGTACTAGCGGGAGCACCTACGAGCAGTACTTC. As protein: CASSTSGSTYEQYF.

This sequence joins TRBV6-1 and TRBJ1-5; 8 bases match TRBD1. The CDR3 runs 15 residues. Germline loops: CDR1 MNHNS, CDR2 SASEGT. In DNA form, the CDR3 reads TGTGCGACCCTCACCGACAGGGGCCTCAATCAGCCCCAGCATTTT. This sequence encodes CATLTDRGLNQPQHF.